These 24 T cell receptor beta chains share one sample of origin, sequenced in a study of cytomegalovirus exposure and HLA in healthy donors. Use of 60 Vbeta and 13 Jbeta primers characterized the PCR. Profiling relied on immunoSEQ multiplex PCR, and the TCRdb table lists in-frame clones only, not all of them. The sample's table shows 65,000 to 85,000 clones. The source material was PBMCs. The source of these receptors is a female donor in good health and CMV-seropositive.

V is TRBV28 and J is TRBJ1-1; 7 positions match TRBD1. Germline trimming cut 7 bases from V and 3 bases from J; bases unmatched to any gene: 5. Germline V gene lookup returns CDR1 MDHEN and CDR2 SYDVKM. The CDR3 has 13 amino acids. The CDR3 DNA is TGTGCCAGCAAAATACAGGGGTACACTGAAGCTTTCTTT. Its translation: CASKIQGYTEAFF.

The V and J genes are TRBV9 and TRBJ1-1; D not resolved. Deletions cut 4 bases from V and 1 base from J, with 14 bases between. Germline-derived CDR1 and CDR2 are SGDLS and YYNGEE. CDR3 length equals 15 residues. CDR3 protein: CASSPSGRENTEAFF. As DNA, the CDR3 is TGTGCCAGCAGCCCTTCAGGACGGGAGAACACTGAAGCTTTCTTT.

The V call is TRBV6-5, the J call TRBJ2-7; possibly TRBD2 for D (6 bases). V lost 2 bases and J lost 12, with 23 bases in between. Looked up from germline, CDR1 is MNHEY and CDR2 is SVGAGI. The length of the CDR3 is 15 residues. The chain's CDR3 is CASSYHPGLPPQPYF. CDR3 DNA sequence: TGTGCCAGCAGTTACCATCCGGGACTCCCCCCCCAGCCGTACTTC.

The rearrangement uses TRBV25-1 and TRBJ2-7, with 7 bases that match TRBD1. Losses at the gene ends were 9 bases for V and 4 bases for J; bases not matched to a gene: 3. The CDR3 contains 11 residues. Germline values: CDR1 MGHDK, CDR2 SYGVNS. The CDR3 here is CASGQAYEQYF. CDR3 coding DNA: TGTGCCAGTGGACAGGCTTACGAGCAGTACTTC.

This chain uses TRBV28 with TRBJ1-2, with 9 bases fitting TRBD1. Losses at the gene ends were 2 bases for V and 6 bases for J; bases not matched to a gene: 7. The CDR3 totals 15 residues. The germline gives CDR1 MDHEN, CDR2 SYDVKM. The CDR3 region is CASSLPAQGADGYTF. The DNA for the CDR3 is TGTGCCAGCAGTTTACCCGCACAGGGGGCTGATGGCTACACCTTC.

This chain connects TRBV29-1 to TRBJ2-7, with 8 bases matching TRBD1. CDR3 size: 13 residues. CDR1 is SQVTM, CDR2 ANQGSEA, per germline. V dropped 6 bases and J dropped 2; count of bases not matched to a gene: 6. The CDR3 sequence is CSVRDRSAYEQYF. CDR3 DNA sequence: TGCAGCGTCCGGGACAGGAGCGCCTACGAGCAGTACTTC.

The V gene is TRBV4-1, the J gene TRBJ2-7; a weak D match, TRBD2 (7 bases). The germline V gene encodes CDR1 MGHRA and CDR2 YSYEKL. Between the trimmed V and J ends, which lost 1 base and 4 bases, there was a span of 14 bases. The CDR3 runs 15 residues. As DNA, the CDR3 is TGCGCCAGCAGCCAAGGAAGGGGGGGTGGGTACGAGCAGTACTTC. It specifies CASSQGRGGGYEQYF.

The gene calls are TRBV10-1 and TRBJ2-7; possibly TRBD2 for D (6 bases). The CDR3 consists of 13 residues. Between the trimmed V and J ends, which lost 0 bases and 10 bases, there was a span of 13 bases. CDR1 is WNHNN, CDR2 SYGVQD, per germline (reference sequence). CDR3 residues: CASSESRGRGQYF. The CDR3 DNA sequence: TGCGCCAGCAGTGAGTCCCGCGGGCGGGGTCAGTACTTC.

This chain uses TRBV5-1 with TRBJ2-7; TRBD2 matches at 12 bases. CDR3 length: 15 amino acids. Trimming at V came to 3 bases and at J to 1 base, leaving 2 bases not matched to a gene. From germline, CDR1 is SGHRS and CDR2 YFSETQ. The CDR3 region has the DNA TGCGCCAGCAGCTCCCTAGCGGGGGGGTCCTACGAGCAGTACTTC. It yields the protein CASSSLAGGSYEQYF.

The V and J genes are TRBV4-3 and TRBJ1-2, with D unclear. The CDR3 contains 14 residues. The V gene lost 3 bases and the J gene lost 3 bases, with 11 bases spanning the gap. The germline V gene has CDR1 LGHNA and CDR2 YSLEER. Written as DNA, the CDR3 is TGCGCCAGCAGCCATTTCGAGGGCGACTATGGCTACACCTTC. This gives the protein CASSHFEGDYGYTF.

The chain recombines TRBV6-5 with TRBJ2-7, with D maybe TRBD2 (6 bases). The CDR3 loop spans 15 amino acids. V shed 0 bases and J shed 7 bases, with 16 bases lying between them. In germline, CDR1 is MNHEY, CDR2 SVGAGI. CDR3 sequence: CASSYSSGAPREQYF. CDR3 DNA: TGTGCCAGCAGTTACTCTTCGGGAGCCCCTCGGGAGCAGTACTTC.

The J gene is TRBJ1-2, the V gene TRBV7-2; 8 positions agree with TRBD1. With 3 bases clipped from V and 0 bases from J, the junction kept 9 bases outside the gene matches. Germline V gene sequence: CDR1 SGHTA, CDR2 FQGNSA. This CDR3 has 17 amino acids. The DNA for the CDR3 is TGTGCCAGCAGCTTTTCGACAGGGGCAAGCTCTAACTATGGCTACACCTTC. It translates to CASSFSTGASSNYGYTF.

The gene calls are TRBV7-9 and TRBJ1-2; TRBD1 aligns across 8 bases. V lost 0 bases and J lost 6; bases outside the gene matches: 9. Germline assignment: CDR1 SEHNR and CDR2 FQNEAQ (reference sequence). The CDR3 loop spans 16 amino acids. For the CDR3, the DNA is TGTGCCAGCAGCTTAGCGTTGACAGGGGAACGAGATGGCTACACCTTC. It codes for CASSLALTGERDGYTF.

The chain uses TRBV7-9 and TRBJ2-3; 7 bases match TRBD1. The V gene end was trimmed by 5 bases and the J gene end by 2 bases; junction bases not matched to a gene: 10. Per germline, CDR1 SEHNR and CDR2 FQNEAQ (reference sequence). The CDR3 is 16 residues long. CDR3 in DNA: TGTGCCAGCAGCCGTACACCGGGACAGAACACAGATACGCAGTATTTT. Translating gives CASSRTPGQNTDTQYF.

This chain uses TRBV7-3 with TRBJ1-1; weak D call: TRBD1 (5 bases). The CDR3 covers 13 residues. Germline CDR1 and CDR2: SGHTA and FQGTGA. V was pared by 5 bases and J by 4 bases, with 11 bases between. CDR3 DNA: TGTGCCAGCAGCCTACAGGAGGGCACTGAAGCTTTCTTT. This translates into CASSLQEGTEAFF. Variable domain in full (rest from reference TRBV7-3 and TRBJ1-1): GAGVSQTPSNKVTEKGKYVELRCDPISGHTALYWYRQSLGQGPEFLIYFQGTGAADDSGLPNDRFFAVRPEGSVSTLKIQRTERGDSAVYLCASSLQEGTEAFFGQGTRLTVV.

The genes are TRBV2 and TRBJ1-5; D remains unclear. The germline V and J ends were trimmed by 6 bases and 4 bases, with 16 bases remaining between them. From germline, CDR1 is SNHLY and CDR2 FYNNEI. The CDR3 length is 15 residues. Here the CDR3 DNA reads TGTGCCAGCAGGCGAGATGGGGAGTGGAATCAGCCCCAGCATTTT. Its translation is CASRRDGEWNQPQHF.

The chain uses TRBV5-6 and TRBJ1-2; perhaps TRBD1 as D (6 bases). Looked up from germline, CDR1 is SGHDT and CDR2 is YYEEEE. This CDR3 region has 16 residues. The V and J ends lost 4 bases and 3 bases respectively, with 19 bases between them. The CDR3 sequence: CASSPSPGQEDYGYTF. The CDR3 DNA reads TGTGCCAGCAGCCCGAGCCCGGGACAAGAGGACTATGGCTACACCTTC.

This chain uses TRBV19 with TRBJ1-5; 9 bases map to TRBD1. From germline, CDR1 is LNHDA and CDR2 SQIVND (reference sequence). V gave up 4 bases and J gave up 1 base; unmatched junction bases: 8. The CDR3 spans 17 residues. The CDR3 sequence: CASSRDRESGSNQPQHF. CDR3 DNA: TGTGCCAGTAGTAGGGACAGGGAGTCGGGAAGCAATCAGCCCCAGCATTTT.

The rearrangement uses TRBV6-5 and TRBJ2-7; TRBD1 matches at 8 bases. This CDR3 has 13 residues. J was trimmed by 6 bases and V by 6 bases; bases with no gene match: 7. Germline CDR1 MNHEY, CDR2 SVGAGI. CDR3 residues: CASRGDRTAEQYF. For the CDR3, the DNA is TGTGCCAGCAGGGGGGACAGGACGGCCGAGCAGTACTTC.

The rearrangement links TRBV4-1 to TRBJ1-5; TRBD1 aligns across 7 bases. Germline V lookup: CDR1 MGHRA, CDR2 YSYEKL. This CDR3 is 16 amino acids long. J gave up 4 bases and V 2 bases, and 8 bases lay outside the gene matches. The DNA of the CDR3 is TGCGCCAGCAGCCAAAACCCGGGACAGTCAAATCAGCCCCAGCATTTT. This encodes CASSQNPGQSNQPQHF.

CDR3 sequence (DNA): TGTGCCAGCAGCCGGGTGGGGGCGGGCACAGATACGCAGTATTTT. Amino acid sequence: CASSRVGAGTDTQYF. V gene TRBV7-2 combines with J gene TRBJ2-3, with D tentatively TRBD1 (6 bases). This CDR3 is built from 15 residues. The V end was cut by 5 bases, the J end by 1 base, with 13 bases between. Germline loops: CDR1 SGHTA, CDR2 FQGNSA.

The chain combines TRBV19 with TRBJ2-7; TRBD1 aligns across 12 bases. Trimming cost V 5 bases and J 4 bases; bases outside gene matches: 6. The germline V gene encodes CDR1 LNHDA and CDR2 SQIVND (reference sequence). The CDR3 sequence is 15 residues long. CDR3 bases: TGTGCCAGTAGTCCCCGGGACAGGGGGCTTTACGAGCAGTACTTC. It yields the protein CASSPRDRGLYEQYF.

The chain joins TRBV9 to TRBJ1-2; TRBD1 agrees at 8 bases. CDR1 is SGDLS, CDR2 YYNGEE, per germline. V dropped 0 bases and J dropped 2; count of bases not matched to a gene: 6. The CDR3 extends over 16 amino acids. The DNA for the CDR3 is TGTGCCAGCAGCGTAGTCTCCCAGGGGGCAAACTATGGCTACACCTTC. Its translation: CASSVVSQGANYGYTF.

The genes are TRBV4-2 and TRBJ1-2, with D possibly being TRBD1 (6 bases). V was clipped by 2 bases and J by 2 bases, with 9 bases between them. This CDR3 is built from 14 residues. Germline CDR1 and CDR2: LGHNA and YNFKEQ. The CDR3 DNA reads TGTGCCAGCAGCCAACGACAGGAAAACTATGGCTACACCTTC. Translated, it gives CASSQRQENYGYTF.